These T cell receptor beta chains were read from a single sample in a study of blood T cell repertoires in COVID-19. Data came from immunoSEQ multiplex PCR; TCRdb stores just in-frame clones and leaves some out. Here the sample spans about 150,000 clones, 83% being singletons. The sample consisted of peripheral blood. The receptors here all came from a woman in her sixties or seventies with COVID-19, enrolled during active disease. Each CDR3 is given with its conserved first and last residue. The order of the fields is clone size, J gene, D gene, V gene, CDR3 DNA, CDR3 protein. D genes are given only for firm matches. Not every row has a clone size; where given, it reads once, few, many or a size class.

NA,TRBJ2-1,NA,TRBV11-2,TGTGCCAGCAGTACCCTGGGTGGCGGTTCCTACAATGAGCAGTTCTTC,CASSTLGGGSYNEQFF
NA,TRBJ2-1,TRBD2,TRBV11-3,TGTGCCAGCAGCGCTAGCGGGAGGGCCGGTGAGCAGTTCTTC,CASSASGRAGEQFF
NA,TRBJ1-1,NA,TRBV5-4,TGTGCCGGAGCCAGGAGGGGATACACTGAAGCTTTCTTT,CAGARRGYTEAFF
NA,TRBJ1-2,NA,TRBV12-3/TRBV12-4,TGTGCCAGCACCCCCAGGGGCTATGGCTACACCTTC,CASTPRGYGYTF
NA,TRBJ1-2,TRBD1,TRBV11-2,TGTGCCAGCAGCTTAGGACCAGGGGGTAACTATGGCTACACCTTC,CASSLGPGGNYGYTF
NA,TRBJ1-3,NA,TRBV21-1,TGTGCCAGCAGCAAGAATTTCCGGGACAGAGGAAACACCATATATTTT,CASSKNFRDRGNTIYF
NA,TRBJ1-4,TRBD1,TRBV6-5,TGTGCCAGCAGAAATACAGGGGGCCTAAATGAAAAACTGTTTTTT,CASRNTGGLNEKLFF
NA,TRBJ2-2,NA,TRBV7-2,TGTGCCAGCAGCTCAAGACTGAACACCGGGGAGCTGTTTTTT,CASSSRLNTGELFF
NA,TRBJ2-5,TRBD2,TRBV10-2,TGCGCCAGCAGTGAGGGGCTAGCGGGGGGCCAAGAGACCCAGTACTTC,CASSEGLAGGQETQYF
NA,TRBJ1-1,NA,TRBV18,TGTGCCAGCTCATCAAGGACTGTGAACACTGAAGCTTTCTTT,CASSSRTVNTEAFF
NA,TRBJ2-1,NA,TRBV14,TGTGCCAGCAGGGAACAGTCCTACAATGAGCAGTTCTTC,CASREQSYNEQFF
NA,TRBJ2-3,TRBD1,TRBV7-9,TGTGCCAGCAGTCTCGGACAGGGGAGCACAGATACGCAGTATTTT,CASSLGQGSTDTQYF
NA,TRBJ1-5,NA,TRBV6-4,TGTGCCAGCAGTTCCCAGGGGAATCAGCCCCAGCATTTT,CASSSQGNQPQHF
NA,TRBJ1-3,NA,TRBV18,TGTGCCAGCTCCCGGGACTCTGGAAACACCATATATTTT,CASSRDSGNTIYF
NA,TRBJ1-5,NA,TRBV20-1,TGCAGTGCTAGTCGGGGGGCTGGGTATCAGCCCCAGCATTTT,CSASRGAGYQPQHF
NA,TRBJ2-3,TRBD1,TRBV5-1,TGCGCCAGCAGCTTGGTTTCCGGGACAGGGGGCTATACGCAGTATTTT,CASSLVSGTGGYTQYF
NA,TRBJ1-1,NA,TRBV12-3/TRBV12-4,TGTGCCAGCAGTTCGCAGTTCACTGAAGCTTTCTTT,CASSSQFTEAFF
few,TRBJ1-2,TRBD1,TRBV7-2,TGTGCCAGCAGCTTAAGTCCAGGGGGCGACTATGGCTACACCTTC,CASSLSPGGDYGYTF
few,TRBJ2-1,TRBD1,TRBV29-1,TGCAGCCTTTCCGGGACAGGAGAATACAATGAGCAGTTCTTC,CSLSGTGEYNEQFF
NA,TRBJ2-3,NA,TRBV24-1,TGTGCCACCAGTGACGCCACTGAGCGAACAGATACGCAGTATTTT,CATSDATERTDTQYF
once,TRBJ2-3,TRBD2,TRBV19,TGTGCCAGTAGTAGTCCTAGCGGGGGGGCTTCAGATACGCAGTATTTT,CASSSPSGGASDTQYF
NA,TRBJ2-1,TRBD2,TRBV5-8,TGTGCCAGCAGCTTGGATCCTAGCGGGAGGGGAAATGAGCAGTTCTTC,CASSLDPSGRGNEQFF
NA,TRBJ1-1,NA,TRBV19,TGTGCCAGTAGTGTCTCACACGGGTCAATGGGTTTCTTT,CASSVSHGSMGFF
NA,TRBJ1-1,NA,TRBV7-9,TGTGCCAGCAGCTTTAGGGGGGGTAACACTGAAGCTTTCTTT,CASSFRGGNTEAFF
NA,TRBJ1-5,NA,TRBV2,TGTGCCAGCGGGGCCTTCAGGGTCGGCCAGCCCCAGCATTTT,CASGAFRVGQPQHF
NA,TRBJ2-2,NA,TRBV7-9,TGTGCCAGCAGCCCCAGCACCGGGCCCTCGGGAGGGGAGCTGTTTTTT,CASSPSTGPSGGELFF
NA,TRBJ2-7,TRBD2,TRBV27,TGTGCCAGCAGTTTAAAGGCGGGGGTAACCTACGAGCAGTACTTC,CASSLKAGVTYEQYF
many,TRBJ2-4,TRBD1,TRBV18,TGTGCCAGCCGGCCAACAGGGGGAAAAAACATTCAGTACTTC,CASRPTGGKNIQYF
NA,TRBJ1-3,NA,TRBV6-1,TGTGCCAGCAGTGAAGGGAGGGGCTCTGGAAACACCATATATTTT,CASSEGRGSGNTIYF
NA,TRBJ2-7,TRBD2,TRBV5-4,TGTGCCAGCAGGGCGCGGGAGGCCCCCAACTACGAGCAGTACTTC,CASRAREAPNYEQYF
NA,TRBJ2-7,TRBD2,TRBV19,TGTGCCAGTAGTCGGACGGGACTAGCGGGTGAAAGTTACTCCTACGAGCAGTACTTC,CASSRTGLAGESYSYEQYF
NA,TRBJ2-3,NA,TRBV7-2,TGTGCCAGCAGCTCTAACATGGTAGCGACAGATACGCAGTATTTT,CASSSNMVATDTQYF
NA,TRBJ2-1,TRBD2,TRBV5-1,TGCGCCAGCAGCTCGACTAGCGGATCCTCCTACAATGAGCAGTTCTTC,CASSSTSGSSYNEQFF
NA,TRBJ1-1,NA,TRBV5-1,TGCGCCAGCAGCACCGCGGGAGTCACTGAAGCTTTCTTT,CASSTAGVTEAFF
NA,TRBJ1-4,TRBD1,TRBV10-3,TGTGCCACCCGACAGGGTCCTAATGAAAAACTGTTTTTT,CATRQGPNEKLFF
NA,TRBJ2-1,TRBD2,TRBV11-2,TGTGCCAGCAGCCATGGGACTAGCGGAATCTACAATGAGCAGTTCTTC,CASSHGTSGIYNEQFF
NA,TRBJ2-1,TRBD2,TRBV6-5,TGTGCCAGCAGACCCGGGGGGGCCGGATACAATGAGCAGTTCTTC,CASRPGGAGYNEQFF
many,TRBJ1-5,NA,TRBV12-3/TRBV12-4,TGTGCCAGCAGTTTAGTCCGGGGACCCCAGCATTTT,CASSLVRGPQHF
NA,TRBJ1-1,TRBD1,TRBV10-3,TGTGCCATCAGCCCATCAATCACCGGACAGGGGGAAGGGGTTAACACTGAAGCTTTCTTT,CAISPSITGQGEGVNTEAFF
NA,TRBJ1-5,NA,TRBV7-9,TGTGCCAGCAGCATACAGGGAAATCAGCCCCAGCATTTT,CASSIQGNQPQHF
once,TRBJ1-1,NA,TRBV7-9,TGTGCCAGCAGCCTGGGGGGGGCGGCCCCTGAAGCTTTCTTT,CASSLGGAAPEAFF
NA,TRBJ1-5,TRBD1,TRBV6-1,TGTGCCAGCAGAGAACCCGGGACAGGGGGCTTCAATCAGCCCCAGCATTTT,CASREPGTGGFNQPQHF
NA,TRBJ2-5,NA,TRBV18,TGTGCCAGCTCACCCCCCGGCGGCGAGACCCAGTACTTC,CASSPPGGETQYF
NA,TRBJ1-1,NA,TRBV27,TGTGCCAGCAGTCCCCAGGTCATCGCGATCACTGAAGCTTTCTTT,CASSPQVIAITEAFF
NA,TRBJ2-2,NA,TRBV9,TGTGCCAGCAGCGAGGGGACCGGGGAGCTGTTTTTT,CASSEGTGELFF
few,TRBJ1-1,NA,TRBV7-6,TGTGCCAGCAGCTTACAATCAGGGGTTGTCACTGAAGCTTTCTTT,CASSLQSGVVTEAFF
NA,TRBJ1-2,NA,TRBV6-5,TGTGCCAGCAGTTACTCGATGGGAGGGGAGGGCTACACCTTC,CASSYSMGGEGYTF
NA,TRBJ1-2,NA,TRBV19,TGTGCCAGTAGTATAGACCCCGCGGGGCTCGGCTACACCTTC,CASSIDPAGLGYTF
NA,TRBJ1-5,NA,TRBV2,TGTGCCAGCAGGGGGGCCCCAGGTCAGCCCCAGCATTTT,CASRGAPGQPQHF
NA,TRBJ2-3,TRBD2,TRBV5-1,TGCGCCAGCAGCTTGCGGCGGGGGGGCGCAGATACGCAGTATTTT,CASSLRRGGADTQYF
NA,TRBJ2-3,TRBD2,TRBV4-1,TGCGCCAGCAGCCAAGGTGTCCCGGGACTAGCGGACGTATACGTCACAGATACGCAGTATTTT,CASSQGVPGLADVYVTDTQYF